The next 30 T cell receptor beta chains were all read from a single sample in a study of T cells in Graves' hyperthyroidism and ophthalmopathy. From RNA transcripts, TCR beta CDR3 regions were amplified. TCR CDR3 underwent first-round RT-PCR with the HTBI primer set. TCRdb independently ran MiXCR on the multiplex PCR reads; one entry per CDR3 protein. The sample includes about 270,000 distinct CDR3 sequences, 13% to 15% of them seen just once. The material sequenced was blood. The source of these receptors is a woman aged 50 to 60 with Graves' hyperthyroidism that later progressed to Graves' ophthalmopathy.

This clonotype was counted at least ten times. J is TRBJ2-6 and V is TRBV2; D possibly uses TRBD1 or TRBD2 (6 bases each). V was cut by 6 bases and J by 6 bases, with 24 bases left in between. The CDR3 totals 18 residues. From germline, CDR1 is SNHLY and CDR2 FYNNEI. CDR3: CASSDVAQSGAQANVLTF. DNA for the CDR3: TGTGCCAGCAGCGACGTGGCACAGTCGGGGGCTCAGGCCAACGTCCTGACTTTC. The full variable domain, rest sourced from reference TRBV2 and TRBJ2-6, is EPEVTQTPSHQVTQMGQEVILRCVPISNHLYFYWYRQILGQKVEFLVSFYNNEISEKSEIFDDQFSVERPDGSNFTLKIRSTKLEDSAMYFCASSDVAQSGAQANVLTFGAGSRLTVL.

The chain carries TRBV25-1 and TRBJ1-4; D is unclear. V dropped 6 bases and J dropped 4 bases, with 6 bases sitting between them. The CDR3 is 12 residues long. The V gene's germline CDR1 is MGHDK and CDR2 SYGVNS. This CDR3 reads CASRSYNEKLFF. As DNA, the CDR3 is TGTGCCAGCAGATCCTATAATGAAAAACTGTTTTTT.

About this clonotype: Given a much more abundant clone one base away, this may be a read error. The CDR3 does not close with the conserved phenylalanine or tryptophan, likely indicating a read error. The rearrangement joins TRBV13 to TRBJ2-1; D gene ambiguous. Germline V lookup: CDR1 PRHDT, CDR2 FYEKMQ (reference sequence). Trimming stripped 5 bases from V and 1 base from J, with 12 bases between. CDR3 length: 15 residues. CDR3 in DNA: TGTGCCAGCAGCCTCGGATCGTTGTCCTACAATGAGCAGTTCTCC. Its protein is CASSLGSLSYNEQFS.

This clonotype was found many times. The CDR3 DNA reads TGCGCCAGCAGCCTGGGGCTAGCGGGAGCATATGAGCAGTTCTTC. Translating it yields CASSLGLAGAYEQFF. The chain couples TRBV5-1 to TRBJ2-1; 10 positions agree with TRBD2. Germline V lookup: CDR1 SGHRS, CDR2 YFSETQ. Germline trimming cut 4 bases from V and 8 bases from J; bases unmatched to any gene: 9. This CDR3 comprises 15 residues.

The chain recombines TRBV5-5 with TRBJ1-4; D gene uncertain. The CDR3 covers 16 residues. V dropped 2 bases and J dropped 2 bases, with 13 bases sitting between them. The germline V gene encodes CDR1 SGHKS and CDR2 YYEKEE (reference sequence). In nucleotides, the CDR3 is TGTGCCAGCAGCTTTGTACAGCCTAATACTAATGAAAAACTGTTTTTT. Translation gives CASSFVQPNTNEKLFF.

This clonotype was counted many times. The rearrangement joins TRBV20-1 to TRBJ1-1; no definite D call. V shed 5 bases and J shed 5 bases, with 18 bases lying between them. CDR1 is DFQATT and CDR2 is SNEGSKA in the germline V gene (reference sequence). The CDR3 is 14 amino acids. This chain's CDR3 is CSAGPLHGVTEAFF. CDR3 coding DNA: TGCAGTGCTGGGCCACTCCATGGAGTGACTGAAGCTTTCTTT.

This chain joins TRBV30 and TRBJ2-1; 10 bases match TRBD2. The CDR3 covers 13 residues. V lost 2 bases and J lost 8; bases outside the gene matches: 3. Germline values: CDR1 GTSNPN, CDR2 SVGIG (reference sequence). Here the CDR3 reads CAWSTSGIDEQFF. The CDR3 region has the DNA TGTGCCTGGAGTACTAGCGGGATCGATGAGCAGTTCTTC.

The sample holds many counts of this clonotype. The chain combines TRBV20-1 with TRBJ2-3, with D uncertain. The CDR3 consists of 13 residues. Trimming stripped 1 base from V and 6 bases from J, with 11 bases between. Germline-derived CDR1 and CDR2 are DFQATT and SNEGSKA (reference sequence). CDR3 coding DNA: TGCAGTGCTAGAGTTGACGGTGGGGATACGCAGTATTTT. Translation: CSARVDGGDTQYF.

Many counts were recorded for this clonotype. The chain employs TRBV20-1 and TRBJ2-1, with TRBD2 identical over 14 bases. The V gene end was trimmed by 5 bases and the J gene end by 6 bases; junction bases not matched to a gene: 12. The CDR3 length is 17 residues. Germline loops: CDR1 DFQATT, CDR2 SNEGSKA (reference sequence). The CDR3 spells CSASGTSGRKGLNEQFF. CDR3 bases: TGCAGTGCTTCCGGGACTAGCGGGAGAAAAGGTCTCAATGAGCAGTTCTTC.

The table lists this clonotype with many counts. The chain recombines TRBV7-2 with TRBJ2-7; a possible D gene is TRBD1 (7 bases). The V gene's germline CDR1 is SGHTA and CDR2 FQGNSA. The ends were cut back, 1 base at V and 5 bases at J, with 15 bases in the middle. The CDR3 has 15 residues. Here the CDR3 DNA reads TGTGCCAGCAGCTTAGGCCAGGGGGAGGCCCACGAGCAGTACTTC. It specifies CASSLGQGEAHEQYF. Using reference TRBV7-2 and TRBJ2-7 for the parts outside the CDR3, the full variable domain is GAGVSQSPSNKVTEKGKDVELRCDPISGHTALYWYRQSLGQGLEFLIYFQGNSAPDKSGLPSDRFSAERTGGSVSTLTIQRTQQEDSAVYLCASSLGQGEAHEQYFGPGTRLTVT.

This clonotype was counted ten times or more. The J gene is TRBJ2-3, the V gene TRBV10-2, with 10 positions matching TRBD2. CDR1 is WSHSY and CDR2 is SAAADI in the germline V gene. The CDR3 length is 16 residues. The V and J ends lost 7 bases and 2 bases, in that order; junction bases with no gene match: 9. CDR3 in amino acids: CASKLAGRPNTDTQYF. As DNA, the CDR3 is TGCGCCAGCAAACTAGCGGGACGGCCTAACACAGATACGCAGTATTTT.

In this sample, this clonotype turned up many times. The rearrangement links TRBV15 to TRBJ2-1; maybe TRBD1 (5 bases). Germline loops: CDR1 LNHNV, CDR2 YYDKDF (reference sequence). The CDR3 covers 13 residues. Trimming shortened V by 1 base and J by 6 bases, and 7 bases separated the two germline ends. The chain's CDR3 is CATSRVQGNEQFF. The CDR3 coding sequence is TGTGCCACCAGCAGAGTTCAGGGCAATGAGCAGTTCTTC.

This clonotype was counted many times. The chain recombines TRBV2 with TRBJ1-2; D unresolved. The CDR3 is 14 residues long. Per the germline V gene, CDR1 is SNHLY and CDR2 is FYNNEI. V lost 4 bases, J lost 7 bases, and 16 bases lay in between. CDR3 in amino acids: CASSVFGPSSGYTF. The CDR3 coding sequence is TGTGCCAGCAGTGTTTTTGGACCTTCGAGTGGCTACACCTTC.

This clonotype was seen repeatedly, ten times or more. The chain combines TRBV5-4 with TRBJ2-1; D might be TRBD1 or TRBD2, each matching 5 bases. The CDR3 has 15 residues. V gave up 3 bases and J gave up 2 bases, with 12 bases separating them. CDR1 and CDR2 (germline): SGHNT, YYREEE (reference sequence). As DNA, the CDR3 is TGTGCCAGCAGCTGGGGGTCGGGAACCTACAATGAGCAGTTCTTC. This encodes CASSWGSGTYNEQFF.

This chain connects TRBV6-1 to TRBJ2-7; D is undetermined. CDR3 length equals 13 residues. The V and J ends lost 7 bases and 6 bases respectively, with 16 bases between them. Looked up from germline, CDR1 is MNHNS and CDR2 is SASEGT. CDR3 sequence: CASKLLWNGEQYF. The CDR3 nucleotides read TGTGCCAGCAAATTGTTATGGAACGGCGAGCAGTACTTC.

This chain links TRBV13 with TRBJ2-1; no firm D call. CDR3 size: 15 residues. Looked up from germline, CDR1 is PRHDT and CDR2 is FYEKMQ (reference sequence). Trimming pared 2 bases from V and 0 bases from J, leaving 8 bases between. CDR3 amino acids: CASSLTWDSYNEQFF. The CDR3 region has the DNA TGTGCCAGCAGCTTAACTTGGGACTCCTACAATGAGCAGTTCTTC.

This clonotype was counted at least ten times. V usage is TRBV6-2 or TRBV6-3 and J usage is TRBJ1-2; TRBD1 aligns across 7 bases. The CDR3 consists of 11 residues. Germline assignment: CDR1 MNHEY and CDR2 SVGEGT. After removal of 6 bases from V and 8 bases from J, the junction contained 3 bases not matched to a gene. The CDR3 here is CASSTGAGYTF. For the CDR3, the DNA is TGTGCCAGCAGCACAGGGGCGGGCTACACCTTC.

This clonotype was counted at least ten times. This chain links TRBV5-1 with TRBJ2-1; 9 nucleotides match TRBD2. The germline CDR1 and CDR2 sequences are SGHRS and YFSETQ. CDR3 length: 14 amino acids. V lost 2 bases and J lost 9; bases outside the gene matches: 6. The CDR3 bases are TGCGCCAGCAGCTTAGGCGGGAGGGCAACTGAGCAGTTCTTC. Translated, it gives CASSLGGRATEQFF.

This clonotype has only a few counts. The chain combines TRBV20-1 with TRBJ2-3; perhaps TRBD1 as D (5 bases). This CDR3 comprises 14 residues. Germline V gene lookup returns CDR1 DFQATT and CDR2 SNEGSKA (reference sequence). The V and J ends lost 3 bases and 0 bases respectively, with 10 bases between them. The CDR3 region is CSASGQGSTDTQYF. Here the CDR3 DNA reads TGCAGTGCTAGCGGGCAGGGCAGCACAGATACGCAGTATTTT.

The chain couples TRBV20-1 to TRBJ2-3, with D possibly TRBD1 on 6 matching bases. Per the germline V gene, CDR1 is DFQATT and CDR2 is SNEGSKA (reference sequence). The CDR3 runs to 13 residues. V lost 8 bases and J 3 bases, leaving 15 bases between the germline ends. CDR3 sequence reads: CSWGWDTTDTQYF. In DNA form, the CDR3 reads TGCAGTTGGGGGTGGGACACGACAGATACGCAGTATTTT.

At least ten counts were recorded for this clonotype. The genes are TRBV5-1 and TRBJ2-3, with 8 bases identical to TRBD1. The CDR3 runs to 16 residues. Per the germline V gene, CDR1 is SGHRS and CDR2 is YFSETQ. Trimming removed 4 bases from V and 1 base from J; junction bases left unmatched: 8. The chain's CDR3 is CASSPTGVEGTDTQYF. In DNA, the CDR3 is TGCGCCAGCAGCCCGACAGGGGTTGAGGGCACAGATACGCAGTATTTT.

In this sample, this clonotype turned up many times. The rearrangement uses TRBV20-1 and TRBJ2-5, with D tentatively TRBD1 or TRBD2 (5 bases each). The V and J ends lost 5 bases and 3 bases respectively, with 10 bases between them. The CDR3 contains 12 residues. Germline V gene data show CDR1 as DFQATT and CDR2 as SNEGSKA (reference sequence). CDR3 protein: CSAWDQKETQYF. The CDR3 nucleotides read TGCAGTGCTTGGGACCAAAAAGAGACCCAGTACTTC.

This clonotype was seen ten or more times. This chain links TRBV27 with TRBJ2-1; 8 positions agree with TRBD2. After removal of 3 bases from V and 12 bases from J, the junction contained 13 bases not matched to a gene. The V gene's germline CDR1 is MNHEY and CDR2 SMNVEV (reference sequence). The CDR3 contains 15 residues. Here the CDR3 DNA reads TGTGCCAGCAGTTTGTCGGGACTAGGGGTTAGGGGGCAGTTCTTC. Its protein is CASSLSGLGVRGQFF.

This clonotype was seen at least ten times. The rearrangement uses TRBV11-2 and TRBJ2-2, with D possibly being TRBD1 (5 bases). The CDR3 runs to 17 residues. Between the trimmed V and J ends, which lost 2 bases and 3 bases, there was a span of 16 bases. Looked up from germline, CDR1 is SGHAT and CDR2 is FQNNGV. CDR3 in amino acids: CASSLPRETWDTGELFF. DNA of the CDR3: TGTGCCAGCAGCTTACCCAGGGAAACCTGGGACACCGGGGAGCTGTTTTTT.

This chain connects TRBV2 to TRBJ2-1; 7 positions match TRBD1. The CDR3 is made up of 14 amino acids. V trimming: 6 bases; J trimming: 5 bases; junction bases outside the gene matches: 7. From germline, CDR1 is SNHLY and CDR2 FYNNEI. The CDR3 region is CASRTFGTDNEQFF. The DNA of the CDR3 is TGTGCCAGCAGGACATTTGGGACAGACAATGAGCAGTTCTTC. The variable domain in full, completed from reference TRBV2 and TRBJ2-1, reads EPEVTQTPSHQVTQMGQEVILRCVPISNHLYFYWYRQILGQKVEFLVSFYNNEISEKSEIFDDQFSVERPDGSNFTLKIRSTKLEDSAMYFCASRTFGTDNEQFFGPGTRLTVL.

This clonotype has a count of ten or more. The V and J genes are TRBV3-1 and TRBJ1-6; 8 bases map to TRBD1. CDR1 and CDR2 (germline): LGHDT, YNNKEL (reference sequence). The J segment lost 7 bases and the V segment lost 0 bases, leaving 5 bases of the junction unmatched. The CDR3 totals 16 residues. The CDR3 loop reads CASSQDWGQANSPLHF. As DNA, the CDR3 is TGTGCCAGCAGCCAAGATTGGGGACAGGCAAATTCACCCCTCCACTTT.

This clonotype appeared many times. This sequence joins TRBV20-1 and TRBJ2-3, with D hard to call. V dropped 2 bases and J dropped 1 base, with 10 bases sitting between them. CDR1 and CDR2 from the germline V gene are DFQATT and SNEGSKA (reference sequence). This CDR3 is 14 amino acids long. CDR3: CSARPVIRTDTQYF. The CDR3 DNA reads TGCAGTGCTAGACCAGTAATTCGCACAGATACGCAGTATTTT.

This clonotype appeared a few times. The V call is TRBV4-1, the J call TRBJ2-7; D unclear. CDR1 is MGHRA and CDR2 is YSYEKL in the germline V gene. V gave up 3 bases and J gave up 5 bases, with 8 bases separating them. The CDR3 has 12 amino acids. The CDR3 DNA reads TGCGCCAGCAGCCAGAGTTTCCACGAGCAGTACTTC. Residues: CASSQSFHEQYF.

This chain connects TRBV10-3 to TRBJ2-5; 9 positions agree with TRBD1. The CDR3 has 18 residues. CDR1 and CDR2 (germline): ENHRY, SYGVKD. Trimming cost V 6 bases and J 5 bases; bases outside gene matches: 19. CDR3 sequence reads: CAISPSDRGAPRAETQYF. The CDR3 coding sequence is TGTGCCATCAGCCCCAGCGACAGGGGGGCACCTAGGGCCGAGACCCAGTACTTC.

This clonotype was picked up many times. The V gene is TRBV6-1, the J gene TRBJ2-3, with D possibly being TRBD2 (5 bases). The CDR3 totals 15 residues. V gave up 2 bases and J gave up 3 bases, with 12 bases separating them. The V gene's germline CDR1 is MNHNS and CDR2 SASEGT. The CDR3 is CASSESGYETDTQYF. CDR3 bases: TGTGCCAGCAGTGAATCGGGGTACGAAACAGATACGCAGTATTTT.